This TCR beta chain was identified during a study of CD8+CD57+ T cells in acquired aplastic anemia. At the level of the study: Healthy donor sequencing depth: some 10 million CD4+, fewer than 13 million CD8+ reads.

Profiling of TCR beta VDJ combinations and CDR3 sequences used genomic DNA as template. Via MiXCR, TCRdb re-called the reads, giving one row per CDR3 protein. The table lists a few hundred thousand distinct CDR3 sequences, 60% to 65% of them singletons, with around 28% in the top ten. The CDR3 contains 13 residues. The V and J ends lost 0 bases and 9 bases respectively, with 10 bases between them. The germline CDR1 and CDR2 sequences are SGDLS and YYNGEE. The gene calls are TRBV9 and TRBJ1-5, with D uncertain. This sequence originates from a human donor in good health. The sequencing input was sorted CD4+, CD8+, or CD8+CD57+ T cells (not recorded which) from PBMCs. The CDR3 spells CASSVGVIGPQHF. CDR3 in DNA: TGTGCCAGCAGCGTAGGGGTAATAGGGCCCCAGCATTTT.